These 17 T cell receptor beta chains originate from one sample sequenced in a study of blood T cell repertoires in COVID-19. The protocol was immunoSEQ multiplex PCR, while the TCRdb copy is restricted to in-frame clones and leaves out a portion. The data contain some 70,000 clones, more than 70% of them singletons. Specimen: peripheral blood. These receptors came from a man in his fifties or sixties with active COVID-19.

The chain's CDR3 is CASCSQTGSSYNEQFF. The CDR3 nucleotides read TGTGCCAGCTGTTCCCAGACTGGTTCCTCCTACAATGAGCAGTTCTTC. The V call is TRBV6-2 or TRBV6-3, the J call TRBJ2-1; no reliable D call. The V and J ends lost 8 bases and 0 bases respectively, with 17 bases between them. CDR1 is MNHEY and CDR2 is SVGEGT in the germline V gene. This CDR3 has 16 residues.

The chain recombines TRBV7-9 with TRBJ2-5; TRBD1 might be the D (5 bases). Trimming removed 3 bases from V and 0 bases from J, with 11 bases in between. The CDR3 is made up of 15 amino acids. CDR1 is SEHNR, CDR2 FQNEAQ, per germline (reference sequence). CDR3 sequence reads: CASSFQGMDQETQYF. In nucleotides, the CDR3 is TGTGCCAGCAGCTTCCAGGGAATGGACCAAGAGACCCAGTACTTC.

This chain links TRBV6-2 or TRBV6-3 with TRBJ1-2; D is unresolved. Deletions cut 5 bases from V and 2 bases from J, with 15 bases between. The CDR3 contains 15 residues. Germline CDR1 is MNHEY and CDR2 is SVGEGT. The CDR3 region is CASSTLSRFNYGYTF. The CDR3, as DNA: TGTGCCAGCAGTACCTTGAGCAGGTTCAACTATGGCTACACCTTC.

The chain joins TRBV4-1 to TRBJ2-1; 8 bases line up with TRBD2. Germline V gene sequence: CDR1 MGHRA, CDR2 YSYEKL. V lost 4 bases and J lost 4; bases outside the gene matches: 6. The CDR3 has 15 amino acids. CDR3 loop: CASSPTSDAYNEQFF. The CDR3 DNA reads TGCGCCAGCAGCCCGACTAGCGACGCTTACAATGAGCAGTTCTTC.

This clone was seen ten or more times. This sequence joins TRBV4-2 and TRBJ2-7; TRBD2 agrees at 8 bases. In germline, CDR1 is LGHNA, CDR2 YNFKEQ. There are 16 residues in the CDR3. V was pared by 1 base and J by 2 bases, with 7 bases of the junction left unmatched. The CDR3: CASSQALGGATYEQYF. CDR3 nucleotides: TGTGCCAGCAGCCAAGCTCTCGGGGGGGCGACCTACGAGCAGTACTTC.

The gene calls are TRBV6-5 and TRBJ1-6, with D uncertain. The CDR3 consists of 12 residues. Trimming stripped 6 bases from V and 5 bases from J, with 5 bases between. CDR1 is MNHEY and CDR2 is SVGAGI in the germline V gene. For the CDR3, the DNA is TGTGCCAGCAGGGGCAATAATTCACCCCTCCACTTT. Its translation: CASRGNNSPLHF.

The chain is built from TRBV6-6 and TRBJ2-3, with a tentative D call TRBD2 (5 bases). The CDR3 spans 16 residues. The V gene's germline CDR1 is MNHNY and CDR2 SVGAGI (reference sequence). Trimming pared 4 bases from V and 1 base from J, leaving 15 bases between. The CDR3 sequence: CASSSDSYLGTDTQYF. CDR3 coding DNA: TGTGCCAGCAGTTCGGACTCGTACCTGGGCACAGATACGCAGTATTTT.

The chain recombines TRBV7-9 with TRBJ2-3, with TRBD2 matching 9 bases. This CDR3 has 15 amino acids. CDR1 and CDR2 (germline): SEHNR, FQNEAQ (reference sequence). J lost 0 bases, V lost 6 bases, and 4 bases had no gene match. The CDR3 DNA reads TGTGCCAGCAGTCCTAGCGGGGAGAGCACAGATACGCAGTATTTT. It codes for CASSPSGESTDTQYF. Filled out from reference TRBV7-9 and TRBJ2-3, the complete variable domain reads DTGVSQNPRHKITKRGQNVTFRCDPISEHNRLYWYRQTLGQGPEFLTYFQNEAQLEKSRLLSDRFSAERPKGSFSTLEIQRTEQGDSAMYLCASSPSGESTDTQYFGPGTRLTVL.

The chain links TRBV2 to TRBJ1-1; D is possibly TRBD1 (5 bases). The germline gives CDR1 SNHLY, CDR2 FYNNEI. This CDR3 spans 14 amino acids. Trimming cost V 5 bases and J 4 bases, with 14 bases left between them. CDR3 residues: CASSRGREGTEAFF. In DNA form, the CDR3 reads TGTGCCAGCAGTCGGGGGAGGGAGGGCACTGAAGCTTTCTTT.

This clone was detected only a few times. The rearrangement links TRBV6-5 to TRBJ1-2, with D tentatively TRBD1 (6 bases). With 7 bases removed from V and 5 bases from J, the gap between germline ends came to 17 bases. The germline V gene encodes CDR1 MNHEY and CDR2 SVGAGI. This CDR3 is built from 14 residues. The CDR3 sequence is CASTQGGARYGYTF. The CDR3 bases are TGTGCCAGCACCCAAGGGGGGGCGCGTTATGGCTACACCTTC.

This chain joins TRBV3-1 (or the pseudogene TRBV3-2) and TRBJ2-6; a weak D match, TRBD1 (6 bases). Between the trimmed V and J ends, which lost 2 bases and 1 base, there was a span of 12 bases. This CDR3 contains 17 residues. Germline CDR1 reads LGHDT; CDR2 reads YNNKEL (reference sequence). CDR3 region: CASSQNRVRSGANVLTF. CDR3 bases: TGTGCCAGCAGCCAAAACAGGGTGAGATCTGGGGCCAACGTCCTGACTTTC.

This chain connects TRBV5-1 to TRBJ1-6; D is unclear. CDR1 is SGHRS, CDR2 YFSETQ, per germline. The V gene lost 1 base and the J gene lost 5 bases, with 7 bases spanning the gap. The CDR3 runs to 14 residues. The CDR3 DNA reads TGCGCCAGCAGCTTGATGCGGGATAATTCACCCCTCCACTTT. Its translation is CASSLMRDNSPLHF.

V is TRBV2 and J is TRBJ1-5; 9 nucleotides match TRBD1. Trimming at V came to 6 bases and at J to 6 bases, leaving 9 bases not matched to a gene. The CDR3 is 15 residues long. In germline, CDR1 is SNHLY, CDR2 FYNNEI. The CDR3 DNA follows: TGTGCCAGCAGGGAACAGGGGGCGCCTCGTCAGCCCCAGCATTTT. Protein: CASREQGAPRQPQHF. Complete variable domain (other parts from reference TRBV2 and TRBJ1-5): EPEVTQTPSHQVTQMGQEVILRCVPISNHLYFYWYRQILGQKVEFLVSFYNNEISEKSEIFDDQFSVERPDGSNFTLKIRSTKLEDSAMYFCASREQGAPRQPQHFGDGTRLSIL.

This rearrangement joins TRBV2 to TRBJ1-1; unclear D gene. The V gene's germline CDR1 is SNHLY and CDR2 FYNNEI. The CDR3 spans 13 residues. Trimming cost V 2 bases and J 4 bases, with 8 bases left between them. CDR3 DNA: TGTGCCAGCAGTGAAAACTCGGGCACTGAAGCTTTCTTT. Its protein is CASSENSGTEAFF.

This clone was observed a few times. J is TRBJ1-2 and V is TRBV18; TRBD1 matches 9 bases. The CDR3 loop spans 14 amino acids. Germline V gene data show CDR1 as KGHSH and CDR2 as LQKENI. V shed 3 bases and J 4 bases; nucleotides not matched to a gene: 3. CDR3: CASSPDRGVYGYTF. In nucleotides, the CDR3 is TGTGCCAGCTCACCCGACAGGGGGGTCTATGGCTACACCTTC.

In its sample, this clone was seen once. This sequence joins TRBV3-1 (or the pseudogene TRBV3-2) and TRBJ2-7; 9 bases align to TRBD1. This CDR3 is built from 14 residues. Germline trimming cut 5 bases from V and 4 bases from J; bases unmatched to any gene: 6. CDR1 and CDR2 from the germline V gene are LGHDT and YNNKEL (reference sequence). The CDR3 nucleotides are TGTGCCAGCAGCTGGGACAGGGCCCCTTACGAGCAGTACTTC. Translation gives CASSWDRAPYEQYF.

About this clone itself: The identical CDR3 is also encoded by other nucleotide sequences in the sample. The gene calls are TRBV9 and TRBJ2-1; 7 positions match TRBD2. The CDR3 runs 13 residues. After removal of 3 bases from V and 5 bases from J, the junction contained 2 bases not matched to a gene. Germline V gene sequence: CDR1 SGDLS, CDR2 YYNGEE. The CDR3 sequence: CASSDGLDNEQFF. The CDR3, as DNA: TGTGCCAGCAGCGACGGACTAGACAATGAGCAGTTCTTC.